The source of this TCR beta chain is a study of T cells in Graves' hyperthyroidism and ophthalmopathy. Amplified TCR beta CDR3 regions came from RNA transcripts. First-round RT-PCR with HTBI primers amplified the TCR CDR3 region. One entry per CDR3 protein results from TCRdb running MiXCR on the multiplex PCR reads. The sample carries roughly 500,000 distinct CDR3 sequences, approximately 48% recorded once. Germline V gene data show CDR1 as SGHNT and CDR2 as YYREEE (reference sequence). The CDR3 sequence is 14 residues long. V was clipped by 3 bases and J by 2 bases, with 11 bases between them. Study-wide findings and caveats: Ophthalmopathy was predicted by the model a median of approximately six months ahead of onset. Blood also held most thyroid clonotypes expanded beyond 0.001.

About this clonotype: The antigen is not known.

The source material was peripheral blood or thyroid tissue (not recorded which). The sequence was obtained from an adult woman with Graves' disease, either hyperthyroidism or ophthalmopathy (not recorded which). The V gene is TRBV5-4, the J gene TRBJ2-5, with D uncertain. CDR3 sequence: CASSSFVGQETQYF. CDR3 nucleotides: TGTGCCAGCAGCTCATTCGTGGGGCAAGAGACCCAGTACTTC.